Following are 13 T cell receptor beta chains from one sample sequenced in a study of T cell repertoires in ileal Crohn's disease. TCRdb's copy holds only in-frame clones and misses some; the assay was immunoSEQ multiplex PCR. The table shows about 9,600 clones, with 76% occurring only once. Sequencing was done on a sample of ileal tissue. The origin of the receptors is an adult with Crohn's disease.

The chain employs TRBV9 and TRBJ1-1; tentatively, D is TRBD1 (6 bases). V was clipped by 3 bases and J by 2 bases, with 14 bases between them. This CDR3 spans 15 amino acids. Germline lookup yields CDR1 SGDLS and CDR2 YYNGEE. CDR3 region: CASSGGGGINTEAFF. CDR3 sequence (DNA): TGTGCCAGCAGCGGGGGAGGGGGAATCAACACTGAAGCTTTCTTT.

The V and J genes are TRBV7-3 and TRBJ2-3, with no clear D. This CDR3 region has 15 residues. V shed 4 bases and J shed 1 base, with 12 bases lying between them. Germline V CDR1 and CDR2: SGHTA, FQGTGA. The CDR3 is CASSSTGSGTDTQYF. The DNA for the CDR3 is TGTGCCAGCAGCTCGACGGGTTCCGGCACAGATACGCAGTATTTT.

The genes are TRBV5-1 and TRBJ2-2, with 7 positions matching TRBD2. CDR1 is SGHRS, CDR2 YFSETQ, per germline. This CDR3 contains 14 residues. V trimming: 6 bases; J trimming: 4 bases; junction bases outside the gene matches: 6. The CDR3 region has the DNA TGCGCCAGCATGTCGGGAGGTTTCACCGGGGAGCTGTTTTTT. It specifies CASMSGGFTGELFF.

The chain uses TRBV7-2 and TRBJ1-4; the match to TRBD1 covers 9 bases. The CDR3 spans 17 residues. Germline trimming cut 5 bases from V and 7 bases from J; bases unmatched to any gene: 14. Germline V gene lookup returns CDR1 SGHTA and CDR2 FQGNSA. CDR3 nucleotide sequence: TGTGCCAGCAGCATCCGGGACAGGGTGGGGGGTGGTGAAAAACTGTTTTTT. This translates into CASSIRDRVGGGEKLFF.

A few counts support this clone. The genes are TRBV9 and TRBJ2-2; possibly TRBD2 for D (5 bases). V was pared by 1 base and J by 0 bases, with 13 bases between. Germline-derived CDR1 and CDR2 are SGDLS and YYNGEE. There are 17 residues in the CDR3. This chain's CDR3 is CASSVPRLAPNTGELFF. The CDR3, as DNA: TGTGCCAGCAGCGTACCCCGCCTAGCTCCGAACACCGGGGAGCTGTTTTTT. The variable domain in full, completed from reference TRBV9 and TRBJ2-2, reads DSGVTQTPKHLITATGQRVTLRCSPRSGDLSVYWYQQSLDQGLQFLIQYYNGEERAKGNILERFSAQQFPDLHSELNLSSLELGDSALYFCASSVPRLAPNTGELFFGEGSRLTVL.

This clone was detected only a few times. CDR3 nucleotide sequence: TGTGCCATCACAGAACAGGGGGCGGGAAACACCATATATTTT. Amino acid sequence: CAITEQGAGNTIYF. J is TRBJ1-3 and V is TRBV10-3, with 9 positions matching TRBD1. Germline assignment: CDR1 ENHRY and CDR2 SYGVKD. Trimming took 7 bases from V and 4 from J; bases not matched to a gene: 5. This CDR3 contains 14 residues.

V and J are TRBV7-3 and TRBJ2-5, with TRBD2 matching 8 bases. Germline lookup yields CDR1 SGHTA and CDR2 FQGTGA. The CDR3 runs 14 residues. The trim removed 2 bases at V and 4 bases at J, leaving 3 bases unmatched. CDR3 sequence reads: CASSLGGGRETQYF. In DNA form, the CDR3 reads TGTGCCAGCAGCTTAGGCGGGGGGCGAGAGACCCAGTACTTC.

This clone occurred once. This sequence joins TRBV11-2 and TRBJ2-5, with 9 bases lining up with TRBD2. This CDR3 spans 15 amino acids. Trimming removed 6 bases from V and 1 base from J; junction bases left unmatched: 6. Germline V gene data show CDR1 as SGHAT and CDR2 as FQNNGV. The CDR3 reads CASRRGLAPQETQYF. CDR3 DNA: TGTGCCAGCAGAAGGGGACTAGCTCCCCAAGAGACCCAGTACTTC.

This chain links TRBV9 with TRBJ1-4; TRBD1 is a possible D gene (5 bases). Trimming removed 3 bases at V and 6 bases at J, with 9 bases between. There are 13 residues in the CDR3. The V gene's germline CDR1 is SGDLS and CDR2 YYNGEE. The CDR3: CASSGGADEKLFF. The CDR3 coding sequence is TGTGCCAGCAGCGGGGGCGCCGATGAAAAACTGTTTTTT.

The chain joins TRBV2 to TRBJ1-5; 9 bases map to TRBD1. Germline CDR1 is SNHLY and CDR2 is FYNNEI. The CDR3 extends over 14 amino acids. V gave up 1 base and J gave up 7 bases; unmatched junction bases: 2. CDR3 loop: CASSEGQGGQPQHF. In DNA form, the CDR3 reads TGTGCCAGCAGTGAAGGACAGGGGGGACAGCCCCAGCATTTT.

V is TRBV10-3 and J is TRBJ2-7; D possibly corresponds to TRBD1 (5 bases). The CDR3 is 14 amino acids. The V end lost 6 bases, the J end lost 5 bases, and 17 bases lay between the germline ends. Germline CDR1 reads ENHRY; CDR2 reads SYGVKD. CDR3 sequence: CAIRKEGARNEQYF. DNA of the CDR3: TGTGCCATCAGGAAAGAAGGGGCGAGGAACGAGCAGTACTTC.

This clone was seen more than once but under ten times. This chain joins TRBV5-4 and TRBJ2-1, with a tentative D call TRBD2 (5 bases). Trimming pared 2 bases from V and 10 bases from J, leaving 19 bases between. The CDR3 has 15 amino acids. Per the germline V gene, CDR1 is SGHNT and CDR2 is YYREEE (reference sequence). CDR3: CASSFPGSRVVEQFF. The CDR3 coding sequence is TGTGCCAGCAGCTTTCCGGGGTCTCGCGTGGTCGAGCAGTTCTTC.

Turning to this clone: Relative to the germline gene, one junction end is altered; a read error may explain this. The gene calls are TRBV19 and TRBJ2-7; TRBD2 aligns across 8 bases. This CDR3 has 15 residues. Germline V lookup: CDR1 LNHDA, CDR2 SQIVND (reference sequence). CDR3 amino acids: CASRIAGLATYEQYF. CDR3 nucleotide sequence: TGTGCCAGTAGAATAGCTGGACTAGCAACCTACGAGCAGTACTTC.